The present entry profiles one T cell receptor (beta chain) with its context. There is no known antigen for this receptor. No clone much larger than this one lies a single base away; base qualities are absent. For the CD8 naive samples, CD45RO-negative cells were positively selected for CCR7, yielding a CD45RA+CCR7+ population from which TemRA cells were excluded. Donors were healthy HIV-negative adults with no recently reported acute infections or vaccinations. Only Caucasian adults living in Nashville, Tennessee, USA were represented among the donors. Blood was obtained by leukapheresis, after which PBMCs were separated by Ficoll-Histopaque density gradient centrifugation and cryopreserved in liquid nitrogen vapor phase. Analytical flow cytometry was used to check the purity and quantity of each magnetically sorted T cell population. From each sorted fraction, genomic DNA was isolated and quantified by UV absorbance on a Nanodrop 2000c.

Using the deep immunoSEQ assay, multiplex PCR amplified TCR CDR3 regions from genomic DNA. Genomic DNA extracted from each cell subset was distributed evenly over all wells of several immunoSEQ 96-well plates, and each plate served as one replicate. For sorted subsets, 150 to 250 ng genomic DNA, equal to 30,000 to 35,000 T cell genomes, was loaded into each replicate PCR. Purified libraries were quantified with a Qubit 3.0 fluorometer, sized on a Bioanalyzer 2100, and re-quantified with the KAPA Library Quantification kit. A separate single-read 150-cycle Illumina NextSeq 550 flow cell was used to sequence each immunoSEQ 96-well plate. The authors' analysis ran thus. The immunoSEQ output contained only junctional sequences without quality scores, so filtering could not match that applied to full-length reads. Sequences were annotated with PyIR, a Python wrapper for IgBLAST v1.9, and V/J genes and CDR3 were assigned using IMGT germline references. Reads were filtered out if the reads had weak V/J assignments (E-value above 1e-6), no CDR3, stop codons, out-of-frame junctions, or ambiguous translated residues. V3J clonotypes were defined as sequences sharing an identical inferred V gene, J gene, and CDR3 amino acid sequence. To compute the percentage overlap between repertoires, the number of shared unique clonotypes was divided by the size of the smaller repertoire. Richness of each repertoire was evaluated using RTK rarefaction, the Chao1 estimator, and Recon v2.1 estimates of unobserved clonotypes. Generation probabilities for all TCRbeta clonotypes obtained by the gDNA method from a few donors were computed using OLGA. As stored in TCRdb, this immuneACCESS dataset retains in-frame rearrangements with V and J assigned. A fraction of the clones does not appear; measured against another copy, unresolved V genes explain less than half of the discrepancy, and the remainder lacks a known reason. That table supplies the V and J calls and clone size; D and trimming were determined from the DNA. In this sample the table shows about 800,000 clones, approximately 96% of which occur a single time. About 0.22% of the sample rests with the top ten.

CDR1 and CDR2 are drawn from the germline V gene (reference sequence): SGHKS, YYEKEE. Reading from cysteine to phenylalanine, the CDR3 counts 13 amino acids. Kept here is only the CDR3 DNA, which spans 39 bases and is read in frame from base 1. From V the trimming removes 4 bases and from J it removes 3 bases, while the gene matches leave 0 bases of the junction unaccounted for. These data are taken from a study of shared clonotypes between healthy human individuals (dated by TCRdb to about 2020). Regarding the research as a whole: The cohort comprised two women and a few men aged 18 to 49 years. To estimate repertoire size and how much clonotype sharing occurs between individuals, the study deeply sequenced the blood TCR repertoires of roughly 5 healthy adults. Between about 0.8 and 9 billion PBMCs per donor were obtained by leukapheresis. For each donor, three plates each were used for CD4 naive and CD4 memory, two plates were used for CD8 naive, and one plate was used for CD8 memory. To increase sequencing depth and limit assay-specific biases, TCR repertoire library preparation and sequencing were carried out by different laboratories using diverse techniques. The paper's findings and limits, for the study overall: Sharing across a handful of donors was observed for approximately 5% of naive CD4, about 4% of naive CD8, over 2% of memory CD4, and 0.4% of memory CD8 clonotypes. The small number of donors limited the genetic and exposure-history diversity represented. Compared with non-shared clonotypes, clonotypes shared by all four sorted-subset donors had higher generation probabilities. Naive subsets generally had larger estimated clonotype richness than memory subsets did. Only blood was sampled, and tissue TCR repertoires likely differ from those in blood. Incomplete sequencing was indicated by rarefaction of sorted-subset datasets, despite the large sequencing depth. Based on pairwise subsampling, the degree of clonotype sharing among donors was expected to be affected by sequencing depth.

This TCR was recovered from a man in his thirties or forties in good health. The sample was naive CD8+ T cells sorted from blood. This specimen's cell subset or site label, interpreted: CD45RA+CCR7+. The sequence joins TRBV5-5 to TRBJ2-7; 11 of the junction bases match TRBD1. The DNA reads as follows: TGTGCCAGCAGCGGGACAGGGGGCTACGAGCAGTACTTC. It encodes CASSGTGGYEQYF.